There are a few counts of the clone carrying this T cell receptor (beta chain). Antigen: not known. This record belongs to a study of blood T cells in healthy people across ages. The study, taken as a whole, reports: Naive CD4+ cell counts and diversity both ran higher in long-lived than in aged donors.

The second PCR ran 7 to 11 cycles with a sample-barcoded 5' primer and J-beta primers. Each cDNA molecule received a tag from a template-switch adaptor that had 12 random nucleotides. MiXCR, applied by TCRdb to the 5' RACE reads, yields one record per CDR3 protein. Here the sample spans about 1.4 million distinct CDR3 sequences, approximately 59% being singletons. Sequenced: blood. The TCR was taken from a man younger than 30 in good health.

This CDR3 is CASGQWTYEQYF. Here the CDR3 DNA reads TGTGCCAGCGGACAGTGGACTTACGAGCAGTACTTC. J is TRBJ2-7 and V is TRBV2, with D tentatively TRBD1 (6 bases). The CDR3 consists of 12 residues. Germline CDR1 is SNHLY and CDR2 is FYNNEI. Trimming shortened V by 8 bases and J by 4 bases, and 12 bases separated the two germline ends.